These T cell receptor beta chains were read from a single sample in a study of control samples from healthy donors and cancer patients. Method: immunoSEQ multiplex PCR; TCRdb's copy keeps in-frame clones and lacks some. Here the sample spans approximately 45,000 clones, approximately 90% being singletons. The source material was PBMCs. The receptors stem from a woman aged 40-49 years with head and neck cancer. The CDR3 runs from the conserved cysteine through the conserved F or W. A D gene is named only where the DNA matches it firmly. Size tells how often a clone was seen (once, few, many) or the class of an expanded clone, and some rows leave it out.

V gene	clone size	J gene	D gene	CDR3 DNA	CDR3 protein
TRBV5-1	-	TRBJ1-1	-	TGCGCCAGCAGCTTAGAGCAGAACACTGAAGCTTTCTTT	CASSLEQNTEAFF
TRBV3-1/TRBV3-2	-	TRBJ2-1	-	TGTGCCAGCAGCAGGGGGGGCAATGAGCAGTTCTTC	CASSRGGNEQFF
TRBV12-3/TRBV12-4	-	TRBJ2-1	-	TGTGCCAGCAGTCGGGACCGAAGCAATGAGCAGTTCTTC	CASSRDRSNEQFF
TRBV28	once	TRBJ2-1	-	TGTGCCAGCAGTTTATTCGGTGATGAGCAGTTCTTC	CASSLFGDEQFF
TRBV6-1	-	TRBJ2-1	-	TGTGCCAGCAGTGAACTAGGGGGGCTTGAGCAGTTCTTC	CASSELGGLEQFF
TRBV7-9	-	TRBJ2-3	-	TGTGCCAGCAGCCAGAATACGGATACGCAGTATTTT	CASSQNTDTQYF
TRBV4-1	-	TRBJ2-2	TRBD1	TGCGCCAGCAGCCAAGCAGGACAGGGAAGGGGGGAGCTGTTTTTT	CASSQAGQGRGELFF
TRBV12-3/TRBV12-4	-	TRBJ1-2	-	TGTGCCAGCCGTAGGGGTGCCCATCGCGGCTACACCTTC	CASRRGAHRGYTF
TRBV3-1/TRBV3-2	-	TRBJ1-1	-	TGTGCCAGCAGCCCGAAGGGAGGGATGAAGGTCGATTTCTTT	CASSPKGGMKVDFF
TRBV24-1	-	TRBJ2-5	-	TGTGCCACCAGTGATTTTACGGGGCAAGAGACCCAGTACTTC	CATSDFTGQETQYF
TRBV19	once	TRBJ2-2	-	TGTGCCAGTAGTATTAATCGTGGGGTCGCGTTGGGCCCCGGGGAGCTGTTTTTT	CASSINRGVALGPGELFF
TRBV6-5	-	TRBJ1-3	-	TGTGCCAGCAGTCAGCCAGTCTCTGGAAACACCATATATTTT	CASSQPVSGNTIYF
TRBV24-1	few	TRBJ2-1	TRBD2	TGTGCCACCCTCGGACTAGACCCTACCGATGAGCAGTTCTTC	CATLGLDPTDEQFF
TRBV27	-	TRBJ1-6	TRBD1	TGTGCCAGCAGTTTATACGGAGGGCGGGCGGGACAGAGGAATTCACCCCTCCACTTT	CASSLYGGRAGQRNSPLHF
TRBV6-6	-	TRBJ1-2	TRBD1	TGTGCCAGCAGTCCTTCTACAGGGGGCTATGGCTACACCTTC	CASSPSTGGYGYTF
TRBV5-1	-	TRBJ2-1	TRBD2	TGCGCCAGCAGCTTGTATCGCGGGGGGGCCTACAATGAGCAGTTCTTC	CASSLYRGGAYNEQFF
TRBV12-5	-	TRBJ1-5	-	TGTGCTAGCCCCGGCGGGCATCGACAGCCCCAGCATTTT	CASPGGHRQPQHF
TRBV2	-	TRBJ1-5	-	TGTGCCAGCAGTCGGGGGGCTAATCAGCCCCAGCATTTT	CASSRGANQPQHF
TRBV4-1	-	TRBJ2-7	-	TGCGCCAGCAGCCTCCGGGACCCTCCTTACGAGCAGTACTTC	CASSLRDPPYEQYF
TRBV30	-	TRBJ2-1	-	TGTGCCTGGACCGGGTACAATGAGCAGTTCTTC	CAWTGYNEQFF
TRBV5-8	-	TRBJ2-2	-	TGTGCCAGCAGCCCCCGGGTTACTAACACCGGGGAGCTGTTTTTT	CASSPRVTNTGELFF
TRBV19	-	TRBJ2-2	TRBD1	TGTGCCAGTAGTCCCACAGGGGGATTGGGGACCGGGGAGCTGTTTTTT	CASSPTGGLGTGELFF
TRBV3-1/TRBV3-2	once	TRBJ2-1	TRBD2	TGTGCCAGCAGCCCCTCTGATTGGGGAGGGGCCTACAATGAGCAGTTCTTC	CASSPSDWGGAYNEQFF
TRBV10-3	few	TRBJ1-5	-	TGTGCCATCAGTGTGGGTGACAGTTATAGCAATCAGCCCCAGCATTTT	CAISVGDSYSNQPQHF
TRBV7-8	few	TRBJ1-4	-	TGTGCCAGCAGCTTAGCAGGGACAACTAATGAAAAACTGTTTTTT	CASSLAGTTNEKLFF
TRBV3-1/TRBV3-2	once	TRBJ1-4	-	TGTGCCAGCAGCCCGAGTGTAACTAATGAAAAACTGTTTTTT	CASSPSVTNEKLFF
TRBV21-1	-	TRBJ1-1	-	TGTGCCAGCAGCGGCCGCAGAGAGAACACTGAAGCTTTCTTT	CASSGRRENTEAFF
TRBV15	-	TRBJ2-1	-	TGTGCCACCAGCCCCAGGGACTTCGCCGTTGAGCAGTTCTTC	CATSPRDFAVEQFF
TRBV10-1	-	TRBJ2-7	-	TGCGCCAGCAGTCTCCTACAGGGTAACGAGCAGTACTTC	CASSLLQGNEQYF
TRBV6-5	-	TRBJ1-3	TRBD1	TGTGCCAGCAGGGGACAGGGCTCTGGAAACACCATATATTTT	CASRGQGSGNTIYF
TRBV5-6	-	TRBJ2-3	-	TGTGCCAGCAGCTTGGGGGGGAGCACAGATACGCAGTATTTT	CASSLGGSTDTQYF
TRBV5-1	-	TRBJ1-1	TRBD1	TGCGCCAGCAGCACCAGGACAGGGAGTAACACTGAAGCTTTCTTT	CASSTRTGSNTEAFF
TRBV7-8	once	TRBJ2-5	-	TGTGCCAGCAGCTCACGTCCGGAGGGGGAGACCCAGTACTTC	CASSSRPEGETQYF
TRBV19	-	TRBJ1-2	-	TGTGCCAGTAGTATAGATTTCCGCGGAACTAACTATGGCTACACCTTC	CASSIDFRGTNYGYTF
TRBV6-5	-	TRBJ2-7	TRBD2	TGTGCCGCATCTCGGGAGGGAGGGCTTGAGCAGTACTTC	CAASREGGLEQYF
TRBV6-4	-	TRBJ1-4	-	TGTGCCAGCAGTGACGATCGGCGGGGGAAACTGTTTTTT	CASSDDRRGKLFF
TRBV18	-	TRBJ2-4	TRBD1	TGTGCCAGCTCGCTGGGACAGGGAGAGCTGAACATTCAGTACTTC	CASSLGQGELNIQYF
TRBV29-1	-	TRBJ2-7	-	TGCAGCGTCCTCCACAGGGGAGGAGACTACGAGCAGTACTTC	CSVLHRGGDYEQYF
TRBV6-5	-	TRBJ1-2	-	TGTGCCACCTCGCCCGGCTACTATGGCTACACCTTC	CATSPGYYGYTF
TRBV28	-	TRBJ1-2	-	TGTGCCAGCAGGTTGGGTGAGGTGAACTATGGCTACACCTTC	CASRLGEVNYGYTF
TRBV27	-	TRBJ1-2	-	TGTGCCAGCAGTTCTCCGGGCAGGGAGGGGTACTATGGCTACACCTTC	CASSSPGREGYYGYTF
TRBV5-4	-	TRBJ1-2	TRBD1	TGTGCCAGCAGCCCCTTGGACAGGGGGAATGGCTACACCTTC	CASSPLDRGNGYTF
TRBV15	-	TRBJ2-1	TRBD2	TGTGCCACCAGCAGAGATGTGACTAGCCCGGTGCAGTTCTTC	CATSRDVTSPVQFF
TRBV10-3	-	TRBJ1-2	TRBD1	TGTGCCATCAGTGTTTCACTGCAGGGGGCGCTGGGCTACACCTTC	CAISVSLQGALGYTF
TRBV5-5	-	TRBJ1-2	TRBD1	TGTGCCAGCAGCGGCTACCAGGGGGCTGGCGGCTACACCTTC	CASSGYQGAGGYTF
TRBV12-3/TRBV12-4	-	TRBJ2-7	-	TGTGCCAGCAGTTTAGCGGGCCTGCGAGAGCAGTACTTC	CASSLAGLREQYF
TRBV6-2/TRBV6-3	-	TRBJ2-2	TRBD2	TGTGCCAGCAGTTACTCAGGAGCGGGGGGAACCGGGGAGCTGTTTTTT	CASSYSGAGGTGELFF
TRBV5-6	-	TRBJ1-5	-	TGTGCCAGCAGCTTGTTCGGTGGGTTTGAGCCCCAGCATTTT	CASSLFGGFEPQHF
TRBV9	-	TRBJ2-5	-	TGTGCCAGCAGCGTAGGCCCTGACGGGGAGACCCAGTACTTC	CASSVGPDGETQYF
TRBV10-3	-	TRBJ1-2	-	TGTGCCATCAGTGAGCCCCGGGTAGGGGATGGCTACACCTTC	CAISEPRVGDGYTF
TRBV19	-	TRBJ2-7	-	TGTGCCACCTCGACAGGATCGGGCGTCGAGCAGTACTTC	CATSTGSGVEQYF